This T cell receptor (beta chain) originates from a study of blood T cells in healthy people across ages. General study results and limits: Underestimates were what the diversity estimates from one million T cells were considered to be.

Through a sample-barcoded 5' primer and a J-beta primer mix, a second PCR was run for roughly 6 to 12 cycles. From each sample, at least 2.5 million paired-end reads containing CDR3 were obtained. In TCRdb, the 5' RACE reads were re-called with MiXCR into one record per CDR3 protein. The sample gives some 900,000 distinct CDR3 sequences, around 48% of which show up once; roughly 13% is in the top ten. Germline values: CDR1 SQVTM, CDR2 ANQGSEA. The CDR3 is made up of 12 amino acids. J lost 7 bases, V lost 5 bases, and 3 bases had no gene match. Concerning this clonotype: Its specificity is not known.

The J gene is TRBJ1-4, the V gene TRBV29-1; 8 bases match TRBD1. The material sequenced was blood. This TCR was sampled from a man aged 30 to 39 in good health. CDR3 sequence reads: CSVNRGSEKLFF. The DNA of the CDR3 is TGCAGCGTTAACAGGGGGAGTGAAAAACTGTTTTTT. The full variable domain, completed using reference TRBV29-1 and TRBJ1-4, is SAVISQKPSRDICQRGTSLTIQCQVDSQVTMMFWYRQQPGQSLTLIATANQGSEATYESGFVIDKFPISRPNLTFSTLTVSNMSPEDSSIYLCSVNRGSEKLFFGSGTQLSVL.